This TCR beta chain appears in the sequencing data of a study of regulatory T cells in long-lasting Graves disease. Findings and caveats of the study: With persistent disease, TRBV28, TRBJ1-2 and TRBJ2-5 were the favored segments.

iRepertoire HTBI primers and Arm-PCR of CDR3 regions built TCR beta libraries. Via MiXCR, TCRdb re-called the multiplex PCR reads, giving one row per CDR3 protein. The data show around 400,000 distinct CDR3 sequences, approximately 12% seen once. This clonotype appeared once. What it binds is unknown. V was clipped by 1 base and J by 7 bases, with 13 bases between them. Germline V lookup: CDR1 DFQATT, CDR2 SNEGSKA (reference sequence). This CDR3 is built from 14 residues. Specified time point: newly diagnosed GD, antithyroid drugs for less than 3 months. RNA extracted from PBMCs served as the sequencing template. This same sample was also part of a study on T cells in Graves' hyperthyroidism and ophthalmopathy. As reported in that work: TCR CDR3 underwent first-round RT-PCR with the HTBI primer set. Among clonotypes expanded in thyroid above 0.001, most were also found in blood.

The clonotype originates from a woman aged 18-29 years with Graves disease. The chain recombines TRBV20-1 with TRBJ2-2; D might be TRBD2 (5 bases). The sequenced sample was peripheral blood mononuclear cells (PBMCs), obtained at new diagnosis, from a patient treated with antithyroid drugs. Here the CDR3 reads CSARVWPRGGELFF. Written as DNA, the CDR3 is TGCAGTGCTAGAGTCTGGCCACGGGGCGGGGAGCTGTTTTTT.